This T cell receptor beta chain was recovered during a study of preoperative IRX-2 immunotherapy in early breast cancer. Described treatment: preoperative locoregional IRX-2 cytokine immunotherapy. Samples came from a phase Ib trial of preoperative locoregional IRX-2 cytokine immunotherapy. TCRdb's copy holds only in-frame clones and misses some; the assay was immunoSEQ multiplex PCR. The table includes approximately 28,000 clones, 82% detected once. From germline, CDR1 is SSHAT and CDR2 FNYEAQ (reference sequence). This CDR3 is built from 16 residues. V trimming: 6 bases; J trimming: 5 bases; junction bases outside the gene matches: 9.

The sequence derives from a human donor with breast cancer. The specimen was taken from a patient treated with IRX-2 immunotherapy. The rearrangement uses TRBV7-7 and TRBJ2-3; TRBD2 matches 12 bases. DNA of the CDR3: TGTGCCAGCAGGGTATCTAGCGGGGGGGCCCAAGATACGCAGTATTTT. This translates into CASRVSSGGAQDTQYF.